The source of this T cell receptor (beta chain) is a study of blood T cell repertoires in COVID-19. This clone was seen more than once but under ten times. The same CDR3 can be traced to other DNA sequences in this sample. Across 20 to 25 US areas, participants ranged in age from about 18 to 90 years. The CDR3 is 14 amino acids. CDR1 and CDR2 (germline): SGHRS, YFSETQ. The V and J ends lost 0 bases and 3 bases, in that order; junction bases with no gene match: 3. Using immunoSEQ multiplex PCR, the repertoire was profiled, and TCRdb retains in-frame clones only, with some absent. The sample yields 250,000 to 300,000 clones, 80% to 90% seen once.

The chain recombines TRBV5-1 with TRBJ2-7; 7 positions match TRBD1. The sequence was obtained from a man between 25 and 39 years old with acute COVID-19. Input material: PBMCs or T cells enriched from blood (not recorded which). Here the CDR3 reads CASSLGAGGYEQYV. The DNA for the CDR3 is TGCGCCAGCAGCTTGGGGGCAGGGGGCTACGAGCAGTACGTC.